The 5 T cell receptor beta chains listed next were all sequenced from one sample in a study of CD8 T cells in Susac syndrome. When the RNA was reverse transcribed, random hexamers were used with an input of about 0.45 to 1 ug. TCRdb processed the immunoSEQ multiplex PCR reads anew with MiXCR; each CDR3 protein has one entry. The sample consists of a few hundred thousand distinct CDR3 sequences, 93% of them appearing once. Sequenced: CD4+ T cells from PBMCs. These receptors were collected from a human donor with multiple sclerosis.

This clonotype has just one count. The chain is built from TRBV5-1 and TRBJ2-1; D is perhaps TRBD2 (6 bases). The CDR3 contains 13 residues. Germline V gives CDR1 SGHRS, CDR2 YFSETQ. The V and J ends lost 2 bases and 10 bases respectively, with 13 bases between them. The CDR3 bases are TGCGCCAGCAGCTTTCGACCAGGGAGGGAGCAGTTCTTC. Translated, it gives CASSFRPGREQFF. Based on the CDR3 plus reference TRBV5-1 and TRBJ2-1, the full variable domain is KAGVTQTPRYLIKTRGQQVTLSCSPISGHRSVSWYQQTPGQGLQFLFEYFSETQRNKGNFPGRFSGRQFSNSRSEMNVSTLELGDSALYLCASSFRPGREQFFGPGTRLTVL.

V is TRBV5-6 and J is TRBJ1-4, with D tentatively TRBD1 (5 bases). The CDR3 contains 15 residues. Germline values: CDR1 SGHDT, CDR2 YYEEEE. With 5 bases removed from V and 5 bases from J, the gap between germline ends came to 16 bases. This CDR3 is CASSQSGLSNEKLFF. CDR3 nucleotides: TGTGCCAGCAGTCAGTCGGGACTGAGCAATGAAAAACTGTTTTTT.

The chain uses TRBV20-1 and TRBJ1-1; 7 nucleotides align to TRBD1. The CDR3 consists of 14 residues. V lost 6 bases to trimming and J lost 1 base; unmatched junction nucleotides: 8. The V gene's germline CDR1 is DFQATT and CDR2 SNEGSKA (reference sequence). CDR3 in amino acids: CSARTGAKNTEAFF. DNA of the CDR3: TGCAGTGCCCGGACAGGCGCTAAGAACACTGAAGCTTTCTTT.

The chain has TRBV7-9 and TRBJ1-1; 9 bases fit TRBD1. CDR1 and CDR2 (germline): SEHNR, FQNEAQ (reference sequence). There are 14 residues in the CDR3. V was pared by 6 bases and J by 5 bases, with 7 bases of the junction left unmatched. The CDR3 sequence: CASRSNGTGTEAFF. The DNA for the CDR3 is TGTGCCAGCAGAAGCAACGGGACAGGGACTGAAGCTTTCTTT. Looking up the rest from reference TRBV7-9 and TRBJ1-1 gives the full variable domain: DTGVSQNPRHKITKRGQNVTFRCDPISEHNRLYWYRQTLGQGPEFLTYFQNEAQLEKSRLLSDRFSAERPKGSFSTLEIQRTEQGDSAMYLCASRSNGTGTEAFFGQGTRLTVV.

J is TRBJ2-2 and V is TRBV3-1, with 10 bases that match TRBD2. V was pared by 4 bases and J by 4 bases, with 9 bases of the junction left unmatched. Germline CDR1 LGHDT, CDR2 YNNKEL (reference sequence). The CDR3 has 17 amino acids. CDR3 amino acids: CASSRAGGSSGTGELFF. The CDR3 DNA sequence: TGTGCCAGCAGCCGAGCGGGGGGGAGTTCGGGCACCGGGGAGCTGTTTTTT.